The 14 T cell receptor beta chains reported below all come from one sample, sequenced in a study of spatial heterogeneity in lung cancer. TCRdb processed the 5' RACE reads anew with MiXCR; each CDR3 protein has one entry. The data contain 25,000 to 30,000 distinct CDR3 sequences, 4.5% to 7.5% of them singletons. Time point given: blood at routine non-recurrence follow-up after resection. The authors sequenced whole RNA from tumor, nontumor lung or frozen PBMC without sorting. Sequences were derived from PBMCs, sampled at follow-up. The receptors stem from a male donor with early-stage non-small cell lung cancer.

Many counts were recorded for this clonotype. The chain joins TRBV3-1 to TRBJ2-7, with TRBD1 matching 8 bases. The J segment lost 5 bases and the V segment lost 4 bases, leaving 7 bases of the junction unmatched. CDR3 size: 14 residues. Per germline, CDR1 LGHDT and CDR2 YNNKEL (reference sequence). The CDR3 DNA follows: TGTGCCAGCAGCCGAACCCAGGGGGCTAACGAGCAGTACTTC. This sequence encodes CASSRTQGANEQYF.

This clonotype was recorded many times. V usage is TRBV20-1 and J usage is TRBJ2-1, with no clear D. V was cut by 2 bases and J by 8 bases, with 16 bases left in between. The CDR3 runs 14 residues. Per germline, CDR1 DFQATT and CDR2 SNEGSKA (reference sequence). Here the CDR3 DNA reads TGCAGTGCTAGATTCCCTTTCGCCGGCGATGAGCAGTTCTTC. Residues: CSARFPFAGDEQFF.

This clonotype was counted at least ten times. This chain's CDR3 is CSAGTSGGPYQETQYF. In DNA, the CDR3 is TGCAGTGCCGGGACTAGCGGGGGGCCGTACCAAGAGACCCAGTACTTC. The rearrangement links TRBV20-1 to TRBJ2-5; TRBD2 agrees at 15 bases. After removal of 6 bases from V and 0 bases from J, the junction contained 5 bases not matched to a gene. The V gene's germline CDR1 is DFQATT and CDR2 SNEGSKA (reference sequence). The CDR3 has 16 residues.

This clonotype has ten or more counts. The V call is TRBV29-1, the J call TRBJ2-2, with 8 nucleotides matching TRBD1. This CDR3 contains 14 residues. From germline, CDR1 is SQVTM and CDR2 ANQGSEA. V dropped 8 bases and J dropped 7; count of bases not matched to a gene: 12. The CDR3 coding sequence is TGCAGCCGTCCGGGACAGGCGAGTGGCGGGGAGCTGTTTTTT. Amino acid sequence: CSRPGQASGGELFF.

This clonotype was counted many times. This rearrangement joins TRBV20-1 to TRBJ2-5, with 10 bases lining up with TRBD2. This CDR3 region has 14 residues. After removal of 6 bases from V and 2 bases from J, the junction contained 6 bases not matched to a gene. Germline values: CDR1 DFQATT, CDR2 SNEGSKA (reference sequence). The CDR3, as DNA: TGCAGTGCCAAGCGGACTAGCGGACAAGAGACCCAGTACTTC. This encodes CSAKRTSGQETQYF.

This clonotype is medium-sized within its sample. CDR3 in DNA: TGCAGCGTTGAAGATCTGCCTAGCGGGGACCAAGAGACCCAGTACTTC. This codes for CSVEDLPSGDQETQYF. This chain connects TRBV29-1 to TRBJ2-5; 9 bases align to TRBD2. V shed 0 bases, J shed 0 bases, and the junction held 5 bases outside the gene matches. The CDR3 runs 16 residues. Germline V gives CDR1 SQVTM, CDR2 ANQGSEA.

This clonotype was seen repeatedly, ten times or more. The chain couples TRBV28 to TRBJ2-7, with TRBD2 matching 10 bases. Trimming removed 3 bases from V and 0 bases from J; junction bases left unmatched: 5. The CDR3 spans 16 residues. Germline V CDR1 and CDR2: MDHEN, SYDVKM. The CDR3 DNA reads TGTGCCAGCAGTTTTAGCGGGGGGCCCCTCTCCTACGAGCAGTACTTC. Translation: CASSFSGGPLSYEQYF.

The chain recombines TRBV5-5 with TRBJ2-3; weak D call: TRBD2 (5 bases). CDR1 and CDR2 (germline): SGHKS, YYEKEE (reference sequence). There are 13 residues in the CDR3. Deletions cut 1 base from V and 4 bases from J, with 7 bases between. The chain's CDR3 is CASSLTSSDTQYF. The DNA of the CDR3 is TGTGCCAGCAGCTTGACTAGTTCAGATACGCAGTATTTT.

This clonotype showed up just a few times. This sequence joins TRBV7-9 and TRBJ2-5, with TRBD1 matching 7 bases. The CDR3 consists of 17 residues. Trimming removed 2 bases from V and 0 bases from J; junction bases left unmatched: 9. CDR1 SEHNR and CDR2 FQNEAQ come from the germline V gene (reference sequence). The CDR3 DNA is TGTGCCAGCAGCTTAATCGCGACAGGGTATTACCAAGAGACCCAGTACTTC. It yields the protein CASSLIATGYYQETQYF.

This clonotype was observed many times. The gene calls are TRBV29-1 and TRBJ1-1; 10 bases fit TRBD1. The V gene's germline CDR1 is SQVTM and CDR2 ANQGSEA. With 2 bases clipped from V and 2 bases from J, the junction kept 5 bases outside the gene matches. This CDR3 has 15 residues. The CDR3 DNA is TGCAGCGTTGAACCTCAGACAGGGGGCAACACTGAAGCTTTCTTT. Its protein is CSVEPQTGGNTEAFF.

Ten or more counts support this clonotype. V gene TRBV7-3 combines with J gene TRBJ2-3; 10 nucleotides match TRBD2. J was trimmed by 3 bases and V by 5 bases; bases with no gene match: 8. Germline assignment: CDR1 SGHTA and CDR2 FQGTGA. CDR3 length equals 16 residues. The CDR3 loop is CASSRLAGGGTDTQYF. DNA of the CDR3: TGTGCCAGCAGCAGATTAGCGGGAGGTGGTACAGATACGCAGTATTTT.

This clonotype was counted ten times or more. The chain links TRBV18 to TRBJ1-3; D unclear. CDR3 length equals 15 residues. From germline, CDR1 is KGHSH and CDR2 LQKENI. The V end lost 3 bases, the J end lost 0 bases, and 9 bases lay between the germline ends. The CDR3 is CASSPGTTSGNTIYF. CDR3 bases: TGTGCCAGCTCACCCGGAACTACCTCTGGAAACACCATATATTTT.

This clonotype was seen ten or more times. The chain has TRBV10-3 and TRBJ2-1; 9 nucleotides agree with TRBD2. V shed 4 bases, J shed 5 bases, and the junction held 6 bases outside the gene matches. Germline V lookup: CDR1 ENHRY, CDR2 SYGVKD. CDR3 size: 15 residues. The CDR3 DNA follows: TGTGCCATCAGTGCTGCGGGAGGGTTAGACAATGAGCAGTTCTTC. It specifies CAISAAGGLDNEQFF.

This chain uses TRBV19 with TRBJ1-1; 7 bases agree with TRBD1. Per the germline V gene, CDR1 is LNHDA and CDR2 is SQIVND (reference sequence). The ends lost 6 bases at V and 5 bases at J; junction bases unmatched: 6. This CDR3 spans 13 amino acids. CDR3: CASSGRGGTEAFF. Here the CDR3 DNA reads TGTGCCAGTAGCGGCAGGGGGGGAACTGAAGCTTTCTTT.